The 17 T cell receptor beta chains reported below all come from one sample, sequenced in a study of OX40 agonist ivuxolimab in advanced cancers. TCRdb's copy holds only in-frame clones and misses some; the assay was immunoSEQ multiplex PCR. The data contain tens of thousands of clones, 60% to 85% of them singletons. This sample comprised CD4+ or CD8+ T cells sorted from blood, obtained in a trial of the OX40 agonist ivuxolimab. Receptors originate from an adult with an advanced solid tumor such as melanoma, head and neck, liver or kidney cancer.

This rearrangement joins TRBV10-1 to TRBJ2-5; a weak D match, TRBD2 (5 bases). V was trimmed by 4 bases and J by 0 bases, leaving 12 bases between them. Germline V gene data show CDR1 as WNHNN and CDR2 as SYGVQD (reference sequence). There are 15 residues in the CDR3. In nucleotides, the CDR3 is TGCGCCAGCAGTGGAGGGCGAATCCACCAAGAGACCCAGTACTTC. Its translation is CASSGGRIHQETQYF.

The V call is TRBV6-1, the J call TRBJ2-1; TRBD1 or TRBD2 may be the D gene (5 bases each). Trimming pared 7 bases from V and 12 bases from J, leaving 16 bases between. This CDR3 has 12 amino acids. Germline lookup yields CDR1 MNHNS and CDR2 SASEGT. DNA of the CDR3: TGTGCCAGCATCGAACCCCGGGGCTGGCAGTTCTTC. It is translated as CASIEPRGWQFF.

This clone has just a few counts. This chain connects TRBV5-8 to TRBJ1-1; D might be TRBD1 (5 bases). Trimming shortened V by 4 bases and J by 1 base, and 8 bases separated the two germline ends. In germline, CDR1 is SGHTS, CDR2 YDEGEE. The CDR3 is 13 amino acids. The DNA for the CDR3 is TGTGCCAGCAGCCTGGGGGGGAACACTGAAGCTTTCTTT. Translated, it gives CASSLGGNTEAFF.

The rearrangement joins TRBV7-9 to TRBJ2-1, with 7 bases aligning to TRBD2. Looked up from germline, CDR1 is SEHNR and CDR2 is FQNEAQ (reference sequence). Trimming removed 4 bases from V and 4 bases from J; junction bases left unmatched: 13. There are 17 residues in the CDR3. The CDR3 DNA sequence: TGTGCCAGCAGCTCTAGCGGCCCCCACGGGTTTTACAATGAGCAGTTCTTC. Its protein product is CASSSSGPHGFYNEQFF. Drawing the rest from reference TRBV7-9 and TRBJ2-1, the complete variable domain is DTGVSQNPRHKITKRGQNVTFRCDPISEHNRLYWYRQTLGQGPEFLTYFQNEAQLEKSRLLSDRFSAERPKGSFSTLEIQRTEQGDSAMYLCASSSSGPHGFYNEQFFGPGTRLTVL.

V is TRBV5-5 and J is TRBJ2-3; TRBD1 matches 7 bases. This CDR3 comprises 16 residues. V gave up 4 bases and J gave up 1 base; unmatched junction bases: 9. Germline loops: CDR1 SGHKS, CDR2 YYEKEE (reference sequence). CDR3 sequence reads: CASSVIQGSRTDTQYF. The DNA of the CDR3 is TGTGCCAGCAGCGTAATACAGGGGTCCCGCACAGATACGCAGTATTTT.

This sequence joins TRBV10-3 and TRBJ2-3; TRBD2 agrees at 11 bases. V lost 9 bases to trimming and J lost 1 base; unmatched junction nucleotides: 3. This CDR3 has 14 residues. Germline assignment: CDR1 ENHRY and CDR2 SYGVKD. The CDR3 sequence is CAISGRAGTDTQYF. The CDR3 nucleotides are TGTGCCATTAGCGGGAGGGCGGGCACAGATACGCAGTATTTT.

The V and J genes are TRBV6-6 and TRBJ1-1; maybe TRBD1 (5 bases). CDR3 length: 14 amino acids. The ends were cut back, 3 bases at V and 7 bases at J, with 15 bases in the middle. Germline V gene data show CDR1 as MNHNY and CDR2 as SVGAGI (reference sequence). The CDR3 spells CASSYVGARGEAFF. The DNA of the CDR3 is TGTGCCAGCAGTTATGTCGGGGCGCGGGGTGAAGCTTTCTTT.

The chain carries TRBV7-9 and TRBJ2-3; no reliable D call. The CDR3 is made up of 14 amino acids. Trimming shortened V by 5 bases and J by 6 bases, and 15 bases separated the two germline ends. In germline, CDR1 is SEHNR, CDR2 FQNEAQ (reference sequence). CDR3 loop: CASSATGSRDTQYF. The CDR3 nucleotides read TGTGCCAGCAGCGCGACTGGAAGCAGGGATACGCAGTATTTT.

The chain couples TRBV6-5 to TRBJ1-2, with a weak D call TRBD1 (6 bases). The CDR3 covers 16 residues. V lost 0 bases to trimming and J lost 8 bases, with 19 bases between them. Looked up from germline, CDR1 is MNHEY and CDR2 is SVGAGI. CDR3 loop: CASSYSTGRGIGGYTF. CDR3 nucleotide sequence: TGTGCCAGCAGTTACTCGACAGGTCGGGGCATTGGAGGCTACACCTTC.

V gene TRBV5-1 combines with J gene TRBJ2-6; TRBD1 aligns across 8 bases. V dropped 0 bases and J dropped 1; count of bases not matched to a gene: 15. Germline CDR1 and CDR2: SGHRS and YFSETQ. The CDR3 spans 21 residues. The CDR3 DNA is TGCGCCAGCAGCTTGGCCGAAAGGTACGGGACAGGATATTCTGGGGCCAACGTCCTGACTTTC. Residues: CASSLAERYGTGYSGANVLTF.

This chain links TRBV28 with TRBJ2-7; no clear D gene. CDR3 length equals 11 residues. V lost 7 bases and J lost 9, with 13 bases in between. Germline lookup yields CDR1 MDHEN and CDR2 SYDVKM. The CDR3 loop reads CASKAARMQYF. The CDR3 DNA reads TGTGCCAGCAAAGCAGCTCGAATGCAGTACTTC.

V and J are TRBV6-7 and TRBJ2-7; 10 bases agree with TRBD1. TRBV6-7 is recorded as an ORF, its role being uncertain. The CDR3 is made up of 18 amino acids. With 5 bases clipped from V and 5 bases from J, the junction kept 18 bases outside the gene matches. CDR3 loop: CASSPPRIGTGAPHEQYF. CDR3 sequence (DNA): TGTGCCAGCAGTCCGCCCCGGATCGGGACAGGGGCCCCCCACGAGCAGTACTTC.

The V and J genes are TRBV10-3 and TRBJ2-7, with TRBD1 matching over 8 bases. Germline trimming cut 3 bases from V and 3 bases from J; bases unmatched to any gene: 4. This CDR3 has 14 residues. Germline V gene sequence: CDR1 ENHRY, CDR2 SYGVKD. CDR3 loop: CAISDKGQGYEQYF. The CDR3 DNA follows: TGTGCCATCAGTGATAAAGGACAGGGCTACGAGCAGTACTTC.

With regard to this clone: The same CDR3 also results from other DNA sequences found in this sample. The chain combines TRBV7-2 with TRBJ1-3; possible D gene TRBD1, 5 bases. This CDR3 has 15 residues. Trimming shortened V by 6 bases and J by 7 bases, and 19 bases separated the two germline ends. Germline CDR1 and CDR2: SGHTA and FQGNSA. In DNA, the CDR3 is TGTGCCAGCAGTCTTGGAGGGGTGGGAGGGAACACCATATATTTT. Its protein product is CASSLGGVGGNTIYF.

The rearrangement uses TRBV28 and TRBJ2-1; the match to TRBD1 covers 9 bases. The CDR3 totals 16 residues. Germline V gives CDR1 MDHEN, CDR2 SYDVKM. V was clipped by 5 bases and J by 12 bases; unmatched bases: 17. CDR3 residues: CASSLGDRDYNEGQFF. The CDR3, as DNA: TGTGCCAGCAGTCTGGGGGACAGGGATTACAATGAGGGGCAGTTCTTC.

This chain links TRBV11-2 with TRBJ2-1, with D uncertain. V lost 1 base and J lost 0, with 7 bases in between. The length of the CDR3 is 15 residues. In germline, CDR1 is SGHAT, CDR2 FQNNGV. In DNA, the CDR3 is TGTGCCAGCAGCTTAGTGATCGGCTCCTACAATGAGCAGTTCTTC. It specifies CASSLVIGSYNEQFF.

V gene TRBV9 combines with J gene TRBJ2-1; 11 bases fit TRBD2. V lost 2 bases, J lost 7 bases, and 5 bases stayed unmatched. Per germline, CDR1 SGDLS and CDR2 YYNGEE. CDR3 size: 15 residues. The CDR3 here is CASSVSGGASNEQFF. The CDR3 region has the DNA TGTGCCAGCAGCGTTAGCGGGGGGGCTAGTAATGAGCAGTTCTTC.